The next 2 T cell receptor beta chains were all read from a single sample in a study of T-cell memory formation after mild COVID-19. TCRdb reprocessed the 5' RACE reads via MiXCR and lists one record per CDR3 protein. The sample lists 400,000 to 500,000 distinct CDR3 sequences, around 18% occurring once. Sequencing was performed on PBMCs or a T cell subset sorted from them (not recorded which). These receptors originate from an adult woman who had mild COVID-19 (a few samples of this study predate the infection). Cell type and time point are not known.

J is TRBJ2-3 and V is TRBV9, with 7 bases matching TRBD2. Per germline, CDR1 SGDLS and CDR2 YYNGEE. J was trimmed by 0 bases and V by 1 base; bases with no gene match: 8. The CDR3 sequence is 17 residues long. The CDR3 loop reads CASSVPYLAVSTDTQYF. The CDR3 nucleotides read TGTGCCAGCAGCGTACCATATCTAGCGGTGAGCACAGATACGCAGTATTTT. Full variable domain (remainder filled in from reference TRBV9 and TRBJ2-3): DSGVTQTPKHLITATGQRVTLRCSPRSGDLSVYWYQQSLDQGLQFLIQYYNGEERAKGNILERFSAQQFPDLHSELNLSSLELGDSALYFCASSVPYLAVSTDTQYFGPGTRLTVL.

This clonotype was observed a single time. This chain joins TRBV2 and TRBJ2-3; D gene uncertain. This CDR3 comprises 14 residues. Trimming pared 1 base from V and 4 bases from J, leaving 9 bases between. Per germline, CDR1 SNHLY and CDR2 FYNNEI. The CDR3 DNA follows: TGTGCCAGCAGTGAAGGGCCGCCCCCAGATACGCAGTATTTT. Amino acid sequence: CASSEGPPPDTQYF.